This T cell receptor (beta chain) was captured in a study of cytomegalovirus exposure and HLA in healthy donors. On the study more broadly: HLA-typed donors contributed some 83 million unique TCRs, which were held in an early data release. Whole-study findings and limits: Information on immune exposure was restricted to one variable (CMV serostatus). Reports state that TCR beta sequences accurately predicted most subjects' HLA-A and HLA-B alleles.

With respect to this clone: Its matching antigen is unknown.

PCR employed 60 Vbeta and 13 Jbeta primers. Some clones are missing from TCRdb's copy, which holds only in-frame ones; the method was immunoSEQ multiplex PCR. The sample has fewer than 250,000 clones, over 70% seen once. This CDR3 comprises 14 residues. CDR1 is MNHEY and CDR2 is SMNVEV in the germline V gene (reference sequence). V lost 4 bases, J lost 7 bases, and 7 bases stayed unmatched. J is TRBJ2-7 and V is TRBV27; 10 bases map to TRBD2. Specimen: PBMCs. This sequence originates from a woman younger than 30 in good health and CMV-seronegative. The CDR3 spells CASSWTSGTVEQYF. Written as DNA, the CDR3 is TGTGCCAGCAGTTGGACTAGCGGTACCGTGGAGCAGTACTTC.